This T cell receptor (beta chain) was profiled in a study of blood T cell repertoires in COVID-19. For the study at large: Spain, Italy and the United States supplied samples that represented acute and convalescent COVID-19.

Sequencing was performed with immunoSEQ multiplex PCR; in TCRdb, only in-frame clones are kept and a portion is missing. The sample contains around 78,000 clones, 86% of which appear only once. Unmatched junction bases numbered 7, after V lost 2 bases and J lost 4 bases. Germline values: CDR1 SEHNR, CDR2 FQNEAQ (reference sequence). The CDR3 has 15 amino acids. The chain uses TRBV7-9 and TRBJ2-5; 7 positions agree with TRBD2. What was sequenced was peripheral blood. This receptor was identified in an older woman with acute or convalescent COVID-19. The CDR3 here is CASSLRGIAGETQYF. CDR3 in DNA: TGTGCCAGCAGCTTAAGGGGAATAGCGGGAGAGACCCAGTACTTC.